The T cell receptor beta chain described here comes from a study of CD8+ T cells in alopecia areata. Study outcomes and limitations: Within the top 100, expanded CD8+ clones significantly decreased with tofacitinib, as did scalp clonality.

V shed 4 bases and J 7 bases; nucleotides not matched to a gene: 7. CDR3 size: 14 residues. CDR1 SGHDT and CDR2 YYEEEE come from the germline V gene. After isolation, RNA underwent reverse transcription to generate cDNA as the sequencing template. Libraries were prepared by immunoSEQ multiplex PCR; TCRdb keeps only in-frame clonotypes and omits some of them. This sample yields over 150,000 clones, of which about 53% are seen a single time; under 14% belongs to the top ten. This clone was counted once. Its antigen is not identified. Treatment here: oral pan-JAK inhibitor, 5-10 mg twice daily. Researchers gathered lesional scalp punch biopsies and peripheral blood from patients with alopecia areata.

The sequencing here drew on CD8+ T cells sorted from blood, taken at week 24, from a patient treated with tofacitinib. This clonotype was sampled from a human donor with alopecia areata. The rearrangement joins TRBV5-6 to TRBJ1-2; 10 nucleotides align to TRBD1. In DNA, the CDR3 is TGTGCCAGCAGCCCGACGGACAGGGGGAGTGGCTACACCTTC. It specifies CASSPTDRGSGYTF.